Below are 17 T cell receptor beta chains sequenced from a single sample in a study of T cells in Graves' hyperthyroidism and ophthalmopathy. There were TCR beta CDR3 regions amplified from RNA transcripts. HTBI primers were used for first-round RT-PCR of the TCR CDR3. TCRdb reprocessed the multiplex PCR reads via MiXCR and lists one record per CDR3 protein. The sample shows approximately 510,000 distinct CDR3 sequences, 46% of them seen only once. Source material: peripheral blood or thyroid tissue (not recorded which). The receptors originated from an adult woman with Graves' disease, either hyperthyroidism or ophthalmopathy (not recorded which).

The genes are TRBV14 and TRBJ2-7; D is possibly TRBD1 or TRBD2 (5 bases each). Germline V gives CDR1 SGHDN, CDR2 FVKESK. This CDR3 is 13 amino acids long. The V end was cut by 5 bases, the J end by 3 bases, with 11 bases between. The DNA for the CDR3 is TGTGCCAGCAGCAGTGGGACCCTCTACGAGCAGTACTTC. Translated, it gives CASSSGTLYEQYF.

This clonotype was observed a single time. V usage is TRBV5-5 and J usage is TRBJ1-2; D is uncertain. Germline CDR1 SGHKS, CDR2 YYEKEE (reference sequence). V was cut by 0 bases and J by 8 bases, with 5 bases left in between. CDR3 length: 11 residues. DNA of the CDR3: TGTGCCAGCAGCTTGGATGTAGGCTACACCTTC. It encodes CASSLDVGYTF.

This clonotype was counted between two and nine times. This chain connects TRBV29-1 to TRBJ1-2; a possible D gene is TRBD1 (6 bases). Trimming stripped 6 bases from V and 5 bases from J, with 13 bases between. The CDR3 has 12 amino acids. The V gene's germline CDR1 is SQVTM and CDR2 ANQGSEA. For the CDR3, the DNA is TGCAGCGTCAGGGGTAGGTTGTATGGCTACACCTTC. Its translation is CSVRGRLYGYTF.

This clonotype was counted at least ten times. The V call is TRBV5-6, the J call TRBJ1-4, with D maybe TRBD1 (5 bases). Trimming stripped 1 base from V and 6 bases from J, with 13 bases between. Germline loops: CDR1 SGHDT, CDR2 YYEEEE. The CDR3 is 15 residues long. CDR3 in amino acids: CASSLSGGLDEKLFF. In DNA form, the CDR3 reads TGTGCCAGCAGCTTGTCCGGGGGATTGGATGAAAAACTGTTTTTT.

This clonotype was counted ten times or more. The rearrangement joins TRBV7-6 to TRBJ1-1; possibly TRBD1 for D (5 bases). There are 16 residues in the CDR3. Trimming took off 5 bases at V and 6 bases at J, with 22 bases between the two ends. Germline lookup yields CDR1 SGHVS and CDR2 FNYEAQ. CDR3 coding DNA: TGTGCCAGCAGCCAAATGCGTTGGGGCAATACCCCTGAAGCTTTCTTT. Residues: CASSQMRWGNTPEAFF.

The rearrangement links TRBV7-9 to TRBJ2-7; TRBD2 agrees at 12 bases. CDR1 and CDR2 (germline): SEHNR, FQNEAQ (reference sequence). Losses at the gene ends were 6 bases for V and 1 base for J; bases not matched to a gene: 10. The CDR3 totals 17 residues. The CDR3: CASRETGTSGRSYEQYF. CDR3 nucleotide sequence: TGTGCCAGCAGAGAAACCGGGACTAGCGGGCGGTCCTACGAGCAGTACTTC.

At least ten counts were recorded for this clonotype. The V call is TRBV12-3 or TRBV12-4, the J call TRBJ2-6; D is perhaps TRBD1 or TRBD2 (5 bases each). V was trimmed by 1 base and J by 1 base, leaving 8 bases between them. This CDR3 is built from 16 residues. CDR3 loop: CASSLGGMSGANVLTF. The CDR3 DNA reads TGTGCCAGCAGTTTAGGGGGGATGTCTGGGGCCAACGTCCTGACTTTC.

This chain joins TRBV7-9 and TRBJ1-2, with a tentative D call TRBD1 (5 bases). V was shortened by 1 base and J by 4 bases, with 10 bases between the two germline ends. The germline CDR1 and CDR2 sequences are SEHNR and FQNEAQ (reference sequence). The length of the CDR3 is 14 residues. The DNA for the CDR3 is TGTGCCAGCAGCTTAGGACAGATGAGCTATGGCTACACCTTC. Translation: CASSLGQMSYGYTF.

This chain connects TRBV2 to TRBJ2-7, with 13 bases fitting TRBD2. This CDR3 is 15 amino acids long. Per the germline V gene, CDR1 is SNHLY and CDR2 is FYNNEI. V lost 6 bases, J lost 7 bases, and 9 bases stayed unmatched. The CDR3 region has the DNA TGTGCCAGCAGAGGACTAGCGGGAGTTGTAGATGAGCAGTACTTC. Protein: CASRGLAGVVDEQYF.

The chain recombines TRBV29-1 with TRBJ2-7; D not resolved. CDR1 and CDR2 from the germline V gene are SQVTM and ANQGSEA. With 2 bases removed from V and 1 base from J, the gap between germline ends came to 12 bases. The CDR3 consists of 14 residues. The CDR3 DNA reads TGCAGCGTTGAATCCGAATTCCCGTCCTACGAGCAGTACTTC. It is translated as CSVESEFPSYEQYF.

This chain connects TRBV7-8 to TRBJ2-5; D not resolved. The length of the CDR3 is 14 residues. Germline-derived CDR1 and CDR2 are SGHVS and FQNEAQ. The ends were cut back, 3 bases at V and 2 bases at J, with 10 bases in the middle. The DNA of the CDR3 is TGTGCCAGCAGCTTCCGGGCTAGACAAGAGACCCAGTACTTC. This sequence encodes CASSFRARQETQYF.

The gene calls are TRBV2 and TRBJ2-1, with 9 nucleotides matching TRBD1. Germline CDR1 reads SNHLY; CDR2 reads FYNNEI. The CDR3 consists of 12 residues. V gave up 4 bases and J gave up 14 bases; unmatched junction bases: 6. This chain's CDR3 is CASSGTGEKKFF. CDR3 sequence (DNA): TGTGCCAGCAGTGGGACAGGGGAGAAGAAGTTCTTC.

This clonotype showed up just a few times. The chain employs TRBV9 and TRBJ2-7, with 10 bases identical to TRBD2. From germline, CDR1 is SGDLS and CDR2 YYNGEE. CDR3 length equals 15 residues. Losses at the gene ends were 3 bases for V and 4 bases for J; bases not matched to a gene: 7. The CDR3 DNA is TGTGCCAGCAGCGCCAGCGGGAGGGCCCCTTACGAGCAGTACTTC. Protein sequence: CASSASGRAPYEQYF.

In this sample, this clonotype turned up a few times. Germline is not matched at one junction end, which may reflect a read error. The chain combines TRBV10-3 with TRBJ1-2, with 10 bases fitting TRBD1. Germline CDR1 ENHRY, CDR2 SYGVKD. The CDR3 consists of 17 residues. CDR3 protein: CAISGSNRQGANYGYTF. The CDR3 DNA reads TGTGCCATCAGTGGTTCGAACCGACAGGGGGCTAATTATGGCTACACCTTC.

This clonotype turned up a few times. The V call is TRBV10-3, the J call TRBJ2-7; 8 bases match TRBD2. Trimming at V came to 5 bases and at J to 6 bases, leaving 9 bases not matched to a gene. The CDR3 sequence is 14 residues long. Germline assignment: CDR1 ENHRY and CDR2 SYGVKD. The chain's CDR3 is CAISHGRAVSEQYF. The CDR3 DNA is TGTGCCATCAGTCACGGGAGGGCCGTCTCCGAGCAGTACTTC.

This sequence joins TRBV29-1 and TRBJ2-2; TRBD2 matches at 14 bases. CDR1 is SQVTM, CDR2 ANQGSEA, per germline. CDR3 size: 15 residues. The junction had 1 base not matched to a gene; V was cut back by 7 bases and J by 0 bases. DNA for the CDR3: TGCAGCGCGGGACTAGCGGGGGCGAACACCGGGGAGCTGTTTTTT. It is translated as CSAGLAGANTGELFF.

This clonotype was found many times. V and J are TRBV2 and TRBJ2-6; perhaps TRBD1 as D (6 bases). The CDR3 spans 15 residues. The germline gives CDR1 SNHLY, CDR2 FYNNEI. V was clipped by 9 bases and J by 0 bases, with 12 bases between them. CDR3 residues: CASNRDASGANVLTF. The CDR3 coding sequence is TGTGCCAGTAACAGGGATGCCTCTGGGGCCAACGTCCTGACTTTC.